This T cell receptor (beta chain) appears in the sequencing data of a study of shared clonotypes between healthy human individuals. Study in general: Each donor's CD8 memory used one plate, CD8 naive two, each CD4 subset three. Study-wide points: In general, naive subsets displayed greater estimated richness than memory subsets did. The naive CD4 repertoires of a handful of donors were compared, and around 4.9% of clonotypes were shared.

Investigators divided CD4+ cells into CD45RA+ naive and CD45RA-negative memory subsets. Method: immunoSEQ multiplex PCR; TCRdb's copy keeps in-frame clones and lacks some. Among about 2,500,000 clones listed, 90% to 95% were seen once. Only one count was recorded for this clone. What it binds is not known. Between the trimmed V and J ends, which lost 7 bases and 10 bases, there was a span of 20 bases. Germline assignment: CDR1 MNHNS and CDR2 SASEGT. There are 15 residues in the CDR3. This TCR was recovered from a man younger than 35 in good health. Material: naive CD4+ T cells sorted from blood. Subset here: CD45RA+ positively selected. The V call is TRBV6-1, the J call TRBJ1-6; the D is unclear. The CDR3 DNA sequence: TGTGCCAGCATCCCAAGTGGGGTGGTATGGTCACCCCTCCACTTT. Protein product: CASIPSGVVWSPLHF.